The 18 T cell receptor beta chains below come from one sample, sequenced in a study of T cell changes during pregnancy in multiple sclerosis. Method: immunoSEQ multiplex PCR; TCRdb's copy keeps in-frame clones and lacks some. This table has roughly 30,000 clones, about 88% appearing once. Sequencing used CD8+ T cells from peripheral blood mononuclear cells, obtained in the second trimester of pregnancy. These receptor sequences come from a female donor with multiple sclerosis, enrolled in a pregnancy study.

This chain connects TRBV21-1 to TRBJ1-4; the table's D call TRBD1 went unverified against the DNA. TRBV21-1 is assigned pseudogene status. The CDR3 is 16 residues long. The chain's CDR3 is CASSKQGVRTNEKLFF. The CDR3 bases are TGTGCCAGCAGCAAACAGGGCGTTAGGACTAATGAAAAACTGTTTTTT.

This chain connects TRBV7-9 to TRBJ2-7; TRBD1 matches 9 bases. The V gene's germline CDR1 is SEHNR and CDR2 FQNEAQ (reference sequence). V shed 7 bases and J 0 bases; nucleotides not matched to a gene: 7. The CDR3 is made up of 15 amino acids. The DNA for the CDR3 is TGTGCCAGCAATCCTGGACAGGGGAGCTCCTACGAGCAGTACTTC. Translation: CASNPGQGSSYEQYF.

This clone is medium-sized. The chain employs TRBV6-1 and TRBJ2-7; 9 nucleotides match TRBD1. J gave up 7 bases and V 0 bases, and 7 bases lay outside the gene matches. The CDR3 is 15 residues long. CDR1 and CDR2 (germline): MNHNS, SASEGT. The CDR3 region is CASSEAATGGYEQYF. The CDR3 DNA reads as TGTGCCAGCAGTGAAGCGGCGACAGGGGGGTATGAGCAGTACTTC.

The count of this clone is one. This sequence joins TRBV9 and TRBJ2-7, with 7 positions matching TRBD1. The CDR3 is 13 residues long. J lost 4 bases, V lost 2 bases, and 3 bases had no gene match. CDR1 is SGDLS and CDR2 is YYNGEE in the germline V gene. Here the CDR3 DNA reads TGTGCCAGCAGCGTGCAGGGGGATTACGAGCAGTACTTC. Protein sequence: CASSVQGDYEQYF.

The genes are TRBV9 and TRBJ2-7; tentatively, D is TRBD2 (5 bases). Looked up from germline, CDR1 is SGDLS and CDR2 is YYNGEE. V shed 2 bases and J shed 1 base, with 16 bases lying between them. The CDR3 is made up of 16 amino acids. The DNA for the CDR3 is TGTGCCAGCAGCGTTGACCAGGACTTGTATTCCTACGAGCAGTACTTC. Translating it yields CASSVDQDLYSYEQYF. Full variable domain (outside the CDR3, taken from reference TRBV9 and TRBJ2-7): DSGVTQTPKHLITATGQRVTLRCSPRSGDLSVYWYQQSLDQGLQFLIQYYNGEERAKGNILERFSAQQFPDLHSELNLSSLELGDSALYFCASSVDQDLYSYEQYFGPGTRLTVT.

The rearrangement joins TRBV27 to TRBJ1-6; D is possibly TRBD1 (5 bases). With 1 base removed from V and 0 bases from J, the gap between germline ends came to 7 bases. CDR1 is MNHEY and CDR2 is SMNVEV in the germline V gene (reference sequence). The length of the CDR3 is 16 residues. CDR3 sequence (DNA): TGTGCCAGCAGTTTATTGGGGGGCTCCTATAATTCACCCCTCCACTTT. Amino acids: CASSLLGGSYNSPLHF.

The V gene is TRBV7-6, the J gene TRBJ2-3, with TRBD2 matching 11 bases. This CDR3 contains 16 residues. The V segment lost 1 base and the J segment 5 bases; nucleotides outside the gene matches: 5. CDR1 SGHVS and CDR2 FNYEAQ come from the germline V gene. The CDR3 sequence is CASSLVAGGPLDTQYF. In DNA form, the CDR3 reads TGTGCCAGCAGCTTAGTAGCGGGAGGGCCCTTAGATACGCAGTATTTT.

This chain uses TRBV5-6 with TRBJ1-2; D ambiguous. V was trimmed by 4 bases and J by 6 bases, leaving 13 bases between them. There are 13 residues in the CDR3. CDR1 and CDR2 from the germline V gene are SGHDT and YYEEEE. Written as DNA, the CDR3 is TGTGCCAGCAGCGGGAGGGTGTTGGATGGCTACACCTTC. Translating it yields CASSGRVLDGYTF.

This clone was seen a few times. The CDR3 nucleotides read TGTGCCTGGGGAAAAGGGGACTTCTATAGCAATCAGCCCCAGCATTTT. This translates into CAWGKGDFYSNQPQHF. The V call is TRBV30, the J call TRBJ1-5; weak D call: TRBD1 (5 bases). The length of the CDR3 is 16 residues. Trimming removed 5 bases from V and 0 bases from J, with 17 bases in between. Germline lookup yields CDR1 GTSNPN and CDR2 SVGIG (reference sequence). Full variable domain (remainder filled in from reference TRBV30 and TRBJ1-5): SQTIHQWPATLVQPVGSPLSLECTVEGTSNPNLYWYRQAAGRGLQLLFYSVGIGQISSEVPQNLSASRPQDRQFILSSKKLLLSDSGFYLCAWGKGDFYSNQPQHFGDGTRLSIL.

This chain connects TRBV9 to TRBJ2-1; 8 bases fit TRBD2. Looked up from germline, CDR1 is SGDLS and CDR2 is YYNGEE. V was clipped by 4 bases and J by 2 bases; unmatched bases: 5. The CDR3 length is 15 residues. CDR3 sequence: CASSYAGLAYNEQFF. The DNA of the CDR3 is TGTGCCAGCAGCTACGCGGGACTAGCCTACAATGAGCAGTTCTTC.

The rearrangement links TRBV6-5 to TRBJ1-1, with 7 bases identical to TRBD1. This CDR3 region has 15 residues. CDR1 and CDR2 (germline): MNHEY, SVGAGI. V lost 0 bases and J lost 0; bases outside the gene matches: 1. CDR3 loop: CASSYSRGLNTEAFF. The CDR3 DNA follows: TGTGCCAGCAGTTACTCTAGGGGGCTGAACACTGAAGCTTTCTTT.

The rearrangement uses TRBV15 and TRBJ1-1, with D hard to call. The V gene lost 0 bases and the J gene lost 1 base, with 9 bases spanning the gap. CDR1 LNHNV and CDR2 YYDKDF come from the germline V gene (reference sequence). CDR3 length: 15 residues. The CDR3 loop reads CATSRDRSRNTEAFF. For the CDR3, the DNA is TGTGCCACCAGCAGAGATCGGTCGCGGAACACTGAAGCTTTCTTT.

J is TRBJ2-7 and V is TRBV6-1, with TRBD2 identical over 11 bases. Germline loops: CDR1 MNHNS, CDR2 SASEGT. J was trimmed by 4 bases and V by 7 bases; bases with no gene match: 3. The CDR3 has 13 amino acids. CDR3 coding DNA: TGTGCCAGCACACTAGCGGGGGAATACGAGCAGTACTTC. Its protein is CASTLAGEYEQYF.

This chain links TRBV13 with TRBJ2-2, with TRBD2 matching over 7 bases. V shed 6 bases, J shed 3 bases, and the junction held 7 bases outside the gene matches. CDR1 is PRHDT, CDR2 FYEKMQ, per germline (reference sequence). The CDR3 has 15 amino acids. The CDR3 region has the DNA TGTGCCAGCAGGCAGCATGGGGGGGACACCGGGGAGCTGTTTTTT. Translating gives CASRQHGGDTGELFF.

The chain has TRBV27 and TRBJ2-1; 8 bases align to TRBD2. V lost 6 bases, J lost 1 base, and 11 bases stayed unmatched. The CDR3 loop spans 17 amino acids. Per germline, CDR1 MNHEY and CDR2 SMNVEV (reference sequence). CDR3 coding DNA: TGTGCCAGCAGCCCCCGGACCGGGGGGGGATCCTACAATGAGCAGTTCTTC. This sequence encodes CASSPRTGGGSYNEQFF.

Comments on this clone: This sample also contains other DNA sequences that code for the same CDR3. The V gene is TRBV28, the J gene TRBJ2-7; 8 bases fit TRBD1. After removal of 3 bases from V and 3 bases from J, the junction contained 10 bases not matched to a gene. The CDR3 runs to 16 residues. The germline gives CDR1 MDHEN, CDR2 SYDVKM. CDR3 DNA sequence: TGTGCCAGCAGTTTCCCCCCCTCAACAGGGGGCTACGAGCAGTACTTC. This translates into CASSFPPSTGGYEQYF.

This clone was seen a single time. The chain carries TRBV27 and TRBJ2-7; a possible D gene is TRBD1 (6 bases). The CDR3 covers 14 residues. Trimming shortened V by 3 bases and J by 5 bases, and 14 bases separated the two germline ends. Germline lookup yields CDR1 MNHEY and CDR2 SMNVEV (reference sequence). The CDR3 DNA reads as TGTGCCAGCAGTTTTGGCAGGGGAGCGGACGAGCAGTACTTC. It translates to CASSFGRGADEQYF.

This chain joins TRBV29-1 and TRBJ2-7, with D maybe TRBD2 (5 bases). CDR3 size: 14 residues. Trimming left V 2 bases short and J 1 base short, with 12 bases between. Germline V CDR1 and CDR2: SQVTM, ANQGSEA. This CDR3 reads CSVETRTGSYEQYF. CDR3 nucleotides: TGCAGCGTTGAAACCCGGACTGGTTCCTACGAGCAGTACTTC.